A selection of T cell receptor beta chains follows, all from one sample in a study of cytomegalovirus exposure and HLA in healthy donors. The protocol was immunoSEQ multiplex PCR, while the TCRdb copy is restricted to in-frame clones and leaves out a portion. The clone table shows some 110,000 clones, with the ten largest holding approximately 2%. The specimen sequenced was PBMCs. These receptors all come from a middle-aged man in good health and CMV-seronegative. Both conserved end residues are part of each CDR3. A D gene is named only where the DNA matches it firmly. The size entry is marked missing in some rows and otherwise reads once, few, many or a size class.

J | size | D | V | CDR3 | DNA
TRBJ2-1 | . | . | TRBV5-1 | CASSPGYNEQFF | TGCGCCAGCAGTCCCGGTTACAATGAGCAGTTCTTC
TRBJ1-5 | . | TRBD1 | TRBV7-8 | CASSFRQGLNQPQHF | TGTGCCAGCAGCTTTAGACAGGGACTTAATCAGCCCCAGCATTTT
TRBJ1-2 | . | . | TRBV21-1 | CARPGPTGFGYTF | TGTGCCAGACCGGGCCCTACGGGATTTGGCTACACCTTC
TRBJ2-1 | . | TRBD1 | TRBV2 | CASSGTGLVNEQFF | TGTGCCAGCAGCGGGACAGGGCTGGTGAATGAGCAGTTCTTC
TRBJ1-4 | . | . | TRBV19 | CASSRLGLRTAAEELFF | TGTGCCAGTAGTAGATTGGGCCTGAGGACAGCGGCCGAGGAACTGTTTTTT
TRBJ1-5 | . | TRBD1 | TRBV6-6 | CASSSGSGTGHQPQHF | TGTGCCAGCAGCTCGGGGTCCGGGACAGGACATCAGCCCCAGCATTTT
TRBJ2-5 | . | . | TRBV7-2 | CASSPVGGEIETQYF | TGTGCCAGCAGCCCGGTAGGGGGGGAGATAGAGACCCAGTACTTC
TRBJ1-5 | . | . | TRBV21-1 | CASSKRPLPTGQPQHF | TGTGCCAGCAGCAAAAGACCCCTGCCGACAGGTCAGCCCCAGCATTTT
TRBJ1-5 | . | . | TRBV19 | CASSLRDSNQPQHF | TGTGCCAGTAGTCTACGGGATAGCAATCAGCCCCAGCATTTT
TRBJ2-6 | . | TRBD2 | TRBV2 | CASSSAGATSGANVLTF | TGTGCCAGCAGTTCAGCGGGAGCCACCTCTGGGGCCAACGTCCTGACTTTC
TRBJ2-7 | . | TRBD2 | TRBV7-9 | CASSRERLAATSYEQYF | TGTGCCAGCAGCCGGGAAAGACTAGCTGCTACCTCCTACGAGCAGTACTTC
TRBJ1-5 | . | . | TRBV2 | CASRLDRAPGPQHF | TGTGCCAGCAGGCTCGACAGAGCCCCGGGTCCCCAGCATTTT
TRBJ2-2 | . | . | TRBV19 | CASSMLPGEGTGELFF | TGTGCCAGTAGTATGCTGCCAGGGGAGGGCACCGGGGAGCTGTTTTTT
TRBJ2-5 | . | TRBD1 | TRBV15 | CATSSRGTIETQYF | TGTGCCACCAGCAGCAGGGGGACGATCGAGACCCAGTACTTC
TRBJ2-3 | . | . | TRBV13 | CASSLQPGLDTQYF | TGTGCCAGCAGCCTTCAGCCGGGTCTAGATACGCAGTATTTT
TRBJ2-3 | . | TRBD2 | TRBV27 | CASSLGWREVQADTQYF | TGTGCCAGCAGTTTAGGCTGGCGGGAGGTTCAAGCAGATACGCAGTATTTT
TRBJ1-6 | . | . | TRBV6-5 | CASSYDSSYNSPLHF | TGTGCCAGCAGTTACGACAGCTCCTATAATTCACCCCTCCACTTT
TRBJ2-5 | . | . | TRBV5-6 | CASSHIQVPQETQYF | TGTGCCAGCAGCCATATACAGGTACCCCAAGAGACCCAGTACTTC
TRBJ2-7 | . | TRBD1 | TRBV28 | CASKGTGTYEQYF | TGTGCCAGCAAGGGGACAGGGACCTACGAGCAGTACTTC
TRBJ2-3 | . | TRBD2 | TRBV7-9 | CASRLAGGLADTQYF | TGTGCCAGCAGGCTAGCGGGAGGGCTGGCAGATACGCAGTATTTT
TRBJ2-5 | . | TRBD2 | TRBV28 | CASRLGLAGGPGKTQYF | TGTGCCAGCAGACTGGGACTAGCGGGAGGGCCCGGGAAGACCCAGTACTTC
TRBJ2-7 | . | TRBD2 | TRBV19 | CASSNFEGGVYEQYF | TGTGCCAGTAGTAATTTTGAGGGAGGGGTTTACGAGCAGTACTTC
TRBJ1-5 | . | TRBD1 | TRBV6-5 | CASSRQGPQPQHF | TGTGCCAGCAGTCGACAGGGACCTCAGCCCCAGCATTTT
TRBJ2-7 | . | . | TRBV19 | CASSIGSGLPYEQYF | TGTGCCAGTAGTATAGGTAGCGGACTACCCTACGAGCAGTACTTC
TRBJ2-3 | . | TRBD1 | TRBV9 | CASSPTGDPTDTQYF | TGTGCCAGCAGCCCGACAGGGGACCCCACAGATACGCAGTATTTT
TRBJ2-1 | . | TRBD2 | TRBV6-5 | CASSYPAGGTDNEQFF | TGTGCCAGCAGTTACCCTGCGGGGGGGACAGACAATGAGCAGTTCTTC
TRBJ2-1 | . | . | TRBV5-1 | CASSSMGGSDSYNEQFF | TGCGCCAGCAGCTCCATGGGTGGTAGCGACTCCTACAATGAGCAGTTCTTC
TRBJ2-5 | . | TRBD1 | TRBV5-1 | CASSKGSTGFGWETQYF | TGCGCCAGCAGCAAAGGATCGACAGGGTTTGGGTGGGAGACCCAGTACTTC
TRBJ2-1 | . | TRBD2 | TRBV9 | CASSVGDYSYNEQFF | TGTGCCAGCAGCGTAGGGGACTATTCCTACAATGAGCAGTTCTTC
TRBJ2-7 | . | TRBD2 | TRBV4-1 | CASSQGLAGGTLHYEQYF | TGCGCCAGCAGCCAGGGACTAGCCGGGGGAACCTTACACTACGAGCAGTACTTC
TRBJ2-2 | . | TRBD2 | TRBV11-2 | CASSFRTSGIRGELFF | TGTGCCAGCAGCTTTAGGACTAGCGGGATCAGGGGGGAGCTGTTTTTT
TRBJ2-6 | . | . | TRBV11-1 | CASSPGVGFINVLTF | TGTGCCAGCAGCCCGGGGGTGGGATTTATCAACGTCCTGACTTTC
TRBJ2-7 | . | TRBD1 | TRBV18 | CASSPQEGGQGANEQYF | TGTGCCAGCTCACCCCAAGAGGGGGGACAGGGGGCCAACGAGCAGTACTTC
TRBJ2-5 | . | . | TRBV7-2 | CASSRMSGPQETQYF | TGTGCCAGCAGCCGAATGAGCGGGCCTCAAGAGACCCAGTACTTC
TRBJ2-3 | . | TRBD2 | TRBV13 | CASSFRLAGSTDTQYF | TGTGCCAGCAGCTTTCGTCTAGCGGGTAGCACAGATACGCAGTATTTT
TRBJ2-3 | . | . | TRBV2 | CASMGALVGTQYF | TGTGCCAGCATGGGGGCTTTGGTGGGGACGCAGTATTTT
TRBJ2-5 | . | TRBD2 | TRBV10-2 | CASRLAGVETQYF | TGCGCCAGCCGACTAGCGGGAGTGGAGACCCAGTACTTC
TRBJ1-1 | . | . | TRBV18 | CASSPVGWEATEAFF | TGTGCCAGCTCACCCGTTGGTTGGGAGGCCACTGAAGCTTTCTTT
TRBJ1-5 | medium-sized | . | TRBV28 | CASSLEGGSNQPQHF | TGTGCCAGCAGTTTGGAGGGAGGCAGCAATCAGCCCCAGCATTTT
TRBJ2-7 | . | TRBD1 | TRBV5-1 | CASSLSQGAREQYF | TGCGCCAGCAGCTTGTCGCAGGGGGCTAGGGAGCAGTACTTC
TRBJ1-1 | . | TRBD1 | TRBV7-9 | CASSPKGQGFIMNTEAFF | TGTGCCAGCAGCCCGAAGGGACAGGGATTTATTATGAACACTGAAGCTTTCTTT
TRBJ2-2 | . | TRBD2 | TRBV27 | CASSPRGLAGRTGELFF | TGTGCCAGCAGTCCACGGGGACTAGCGGGGAGGACCGGGGAGCTGTTTTTT